This paragraph covers one TCR beta chain sequence. Assay: immunoSEQ multiplex PCR; the TCRdb copy retains only in-frame clones and omits some. The sample has roughly 86,000 clones, 92% seen once. This entry comes from a study of T cell changes during pregnancy in multiple sclerosis. Germline V gives CDR1 SGHRS, CDR2 YFSETQ. Trimming took off 4 bases at V and 4 bases at J, with 14 bases between the two ends. The CDR3 runs to 14 residues. The chain employs TRBV5-1 and TRBJ1-1; D gene unclear. The TCR sequence derives from a female donor with multiple sclerosis, enrolled in a pregnancy study. The sample was peripheral blood, taken in the first trimester of pregnancy. The CDR3, as DNA: TGCGCCAGCAGCGAGGGCTCTCTGGGCACTGAAGCTTTCTTT. Its translation: CASSEGSLGTEAFF. Looking up the rest from reference TRBV5-1 and TRBJ1-1 gives the full variable domain: KAGVTQTPRYLIKTRGQQVTLSCSPISGHRSVSWYQQTPGQGLQFLFEYFSETQRNKGNFPGRFSGRQFSNSRSEMNVSTLELGDSALYLCASSEGSLGTEAFFGQGTRLTVV.